These 9 T cell receptor beta chains came from one sample sequenced in a study. One entry per CDR3 protein results from TCRdb running MiXCR on the RT-PCR reads. Of about 680,000 distinct CDR3 sequences listed, 13% to 15% were seen once; the top ten hold 3.6%. The sequencing input was memory CD4+ T cells from blood. These receptors all come from a female donor in good health, serving as a healthy control.

This clonotype was observed many times. The chain employs TRBV4-3 and TRBJ2-7; D remains ambiguous. Looked up from germline, CDR1 is LGHNA and CDR2 is YSLEER. The germline V and J ends were trimmed by 0 bases and 2 bases, with 8 bases remaining between them. This CDR3 region has 14 residues. CDR3 in amino acids: CASSQEPEAYEQYF. The CDR3 nucleotides read TGCGCCAGCAGCCAAGAGCCCGAGGCCTACGAGCAGTACTTC.

The V call is TRBV29-1, the J call TRBJ2-7; D call uncertain. Deletions cut 1 base from V and 9 bases from J, with 10 bases between. CDR3 length: 11 amino acids. Germline CDR1 reads SQVTM; CDR2 reads ANQGSEA. The CDR3 sequence is CSVEAQLGQYF. CDR3 coding DNA: TGCAGCGTTGAAGCCCAACTCGGGCAGTACTTC.

This clonotype has at least ten counts. The rearrangement uses TRBV12-3 or TRBV12-4 and TRBJ1-1; tentative D call: TRBD1 (6 bases). Trimming stripped 8 bases from V and 0 bases from J, with 16 bases between. The CDR3 totals 15 residues. In DNA, the CDR3 is TGTGCCAGCCTCCTAAACAGGGACTTGAACACTGAAGCTTTCTTT. The encoded protein is CASLLNRDLNTEAFF.

The chain couples TRBV6-2 or TRBV6-3 to TRBJ2-1, with 9 bases fitting TRBD2. Per germline, CDR1 MNHEY and CDR2 SVGEGT. V dropped 2 bases and J dropped 5; count of bases not matched to a gene: 7. CDR3 size: 16 residues. The DNA for the CDR3 is TGTGCCAGCAGTTACCGAGGAGCGGGAGGTCACAATGAGCAGTTCTTC. Translating it yields CASSYRGAGGHNEQFF.

V is TRBV10-3 and J is TRBJ2-7; 7 positions agree with TRBD1. Germline CDR1 is ENHRY and CDR2 is SYGVKD. The J segment lost 2 bases and the V segment lost 8 bases, leaving 0 bases of the junction unmatched. The CDR3 runs to 11 residues. CDR3 sequence: CAIGQAYEQYF. The CDR3, as DNA: TGTGCCATCGGACAGGCCTACGAGCAGTACTTC.

The rearrangement uses TRBV28 and TRBJ1-5; D might be TRBD1 (6 bases). Germline values: CDR1 MDHEN, CDR2 SYDVKM. This CDR3 spans 16 amino acids. Trimming left V 9 bases short and J 5 bases short, with 23 bases between. This CDR3 is CASVVRGGRVDQPQHF. DNA of the CDR3: TGTGCCAGTGTGGTTCGGGGGGGGCGAGTGGATCAGCCCCAGCATTTT.

V gene TRBV28 combines with J gene TRBJ2-3; D not resolved. CDR3 length: 12 amino acids. Germline V gives CDR1 MDHEN, CDR2 SYDVKM. V was cut by 6 bases and J by 8 bases, with 12 bases left in between. CDR3 in amino acids: CASSREVTTQYF. The CDR3 nucleotides are TGTGCCAGCAGCCGCGAGGTTACTACGCAGTATTTT.

This chain uses TRBV3-1 with TRBJ2-3, with unresolved D. The CDR3 contains 11 residues. In germline, CDR1 is LGHDT, CDR2 YNNKEL (reference sequence). V gave up 8 bases and J gave up 6 bases, with 9 bases separating them. CDR3 loop: CASGLSDTQYF. CDR3 sequence (DNA): TGTGCCAGCGGCTTGAGTGATACGCAGTATTTT.

This clonotype was observed a few times. The chain couples TRBV24-1 to TRBJ2-5, with D perhaps being TRBD1 or TRBD2 (6 bases each). Germline V gene data show CDR1 as KGHDR and CDR2 as SFDVKD. Trimming pared 5 bases from V and 1 base from J, leaving 16 bases between. This CDR3 spans 16 amino acids. CDR3 DNA: TGTGCCACCAGTGCGCCAGGGGTCGGGGGCCAAGAGACCCAGTACTTC. Its translation: CATSAPGVGGQETQYF.